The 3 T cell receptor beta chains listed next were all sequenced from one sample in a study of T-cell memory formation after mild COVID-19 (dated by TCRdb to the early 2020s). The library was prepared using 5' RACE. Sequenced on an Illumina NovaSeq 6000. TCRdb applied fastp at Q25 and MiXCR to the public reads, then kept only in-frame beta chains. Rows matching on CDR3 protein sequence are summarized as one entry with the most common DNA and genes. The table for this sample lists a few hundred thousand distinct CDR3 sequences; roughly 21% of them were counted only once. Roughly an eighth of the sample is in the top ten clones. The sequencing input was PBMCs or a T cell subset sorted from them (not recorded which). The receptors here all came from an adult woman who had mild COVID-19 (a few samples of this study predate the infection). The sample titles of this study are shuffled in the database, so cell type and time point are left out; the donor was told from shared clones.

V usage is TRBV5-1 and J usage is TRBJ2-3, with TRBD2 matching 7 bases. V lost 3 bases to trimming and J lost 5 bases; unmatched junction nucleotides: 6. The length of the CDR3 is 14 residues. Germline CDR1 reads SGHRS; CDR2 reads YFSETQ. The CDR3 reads CASSWGGEGDTQYF. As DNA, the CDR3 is TGCGCCAGCAGCTGGGGCGGGGAGGGAGATACGCAGTATTTT.

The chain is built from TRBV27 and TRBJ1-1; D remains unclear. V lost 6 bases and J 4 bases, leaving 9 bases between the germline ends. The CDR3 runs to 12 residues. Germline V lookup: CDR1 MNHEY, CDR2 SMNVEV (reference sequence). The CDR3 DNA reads TGTGCCAGCAGCCCTTCGGGCACTGAAGCTTTCTTT. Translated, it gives CASSPSGTEAFF.

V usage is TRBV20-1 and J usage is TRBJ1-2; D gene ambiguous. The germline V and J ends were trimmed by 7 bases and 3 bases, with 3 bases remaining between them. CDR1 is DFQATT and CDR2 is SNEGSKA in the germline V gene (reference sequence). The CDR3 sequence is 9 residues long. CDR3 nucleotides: TGCAGTGGAGACTATGGCTACACCTTC. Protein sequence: CSGDYGYTF.